This entry features one TCR beta chain sequence. These data belong to a study of Ad26.COV2.S vaccination and SARS-CoV-2 variants. Sequencing used immunoSEQ multiplex PCR; TCRdb keeps in-frame clones, though not all of them. The sample has more than 400,000 clones; around 91% are singletons. This CDR3 comprises 15 residues. The germline V gene has CDR1 SGHNT and CDR2 YENEEA. The V gene end was trimmed by 5 bases and the J gene end by 3 bases; junction bases not matched to a gene: 8. The sample's treatment: roughly 20 received Ad26.COV2.S at low or high dose, single or two shots; five or six received placebo; per-sample allocation not given. Collection of samples fell on day 63 after the first vaccine or placebo injection.

The source of this sequence is a person between 18 and 59 years old who received the Ad26.COV2.S COVID-19 vaccine or a placebo. The source material was peripheral blood, sampled in a trial of Ad26.COV2.S vaccine versus placebo. V and J are TRBV11-3 and TRBJ2-5; 8 bases agree with TRBD2. The CDR3 sequence is CASSPSGPGEETQYF. CDR3 in DNA: TGTGCCAGCAGCCCTAGCGGGCCTGGGGAAGAGACCCAGTACTTC. Combining the CDR3 with reference TRBV11-3 and TRBJ2-5 gives the whole variable domain EAGVVQSPRYKIIEKKQPVAFWCNPISGHNTLYWYLQNLGQGPELLIRYENEEAVDDSQLPKDRFSAERLKGVDSTLKIQPAELGDSAVYLCASSPSGPGEETQYFGPGTRLLVL.